This T cell receptor (beta chain) came from a study of CD8+CD57+ T cells in acquired aplastic anemia. Study at large: The study obtained an average of around 3.4 ug of DNA from sorted CD4+ and CD8+ cells. Findings and caveats of the study: Patients shared approximately 30 CD8+ CDR3 sequences with controls. Patients did not significantly differ from controls in CD8+ Simpson's diversity.

Investigators profiled TCR beta VDJ and CDR3 from genomic DNA template. TCRdb called the reads again in MiXCR, with one record for every CDR3 protein. The sample yields about 160,000 distinct CDR3 sequences, just under 45% seen once. The trim removed 7 bases at V and 4 bases at J, leaving 4 bases unmatched. This CDR3 has 13 residues. Germline lookup yields CDR1 SNHLY and CDR2 FYNNEI. As concerns this clonotype: Its cognate antigen is unknown.

This chain joins TRBV2 and TRBJ2-7; the match to TRBD1 covers 10 bases. The source material was sorted CD4+, CD8+, or CD8+CD57+ T cells (not recorded which) from PBMCs. This TCR came from a human donor in good health. The CDR3 here is CASKRGQGYEQYF. The CDR3 bases are TGTGCCAGCAAGAGGGGACAGGGGTACGAGCAGTACTTC. Variable domain in full (rest from reference TRBV2 and TRBJ2-7): EPEVTQTPSHQVTQMGQEVILRCVPISNHLYFYWYRQILGQKVEFLVSFYNNEISEKSEIFDDQFSVERPDGSNFTLKIRSTKLEDSAMYFCASKRGQGYEQYFGPGTRLTVT.